These 27 T cell receptor beta chains were sequenced from one sample in a study of shared clonotypes between healthy human individuals. Measured with immunoSEQ multiplex PCR; TCRdb has only the in-frame clones, and not every one. The repertoire holds 800,000 or so clones, with about 97% as singletons. CD45RO negativity and positive selection for CCR7 defined naive CD8 cells, a population that excluded terminally differentiated effector memory CD45RA+ cells. The sample was naive CD8+ T cells sorted from blood. These receptors originate from a man aged 25-40 years in good health.

The chain carries TRBV10-1 and TRBJ2-1; 7 nucleotides align to TRBD1. V trimming: 4 bases; J trimming: 7 bases; junction bases outside the gene matches: 16. The CDR3 totals 17 residues. Per the germline V gene, CDR1 is WNHNN and CDR2 is SYGVQD (reference sequence). This chain's CDR3 is CASSGQGSSLRRNEQFF. The CDR3 DNA is TGCGCCAGCAGTGGACAGGGCTCGAGCCTTAGAAGAAATGAGCAGTTCTTC.

Concerning this clone itself: Other DNA sequences within the sample encode an identical CDR3. The chain carries TRBV27 and TRBJ2-1, with 7 bases that match TRBD2. The CDR3 has 14 amino acids. From germline, CDR1 is MNHEY and CDR2 SMNVEV (reference sequence). The V segment lost 5 bases and the J segment 2 bases; nucleotides outside the gene matches: 3. CDR3 residues: CASSLSGPYNEQFF. CDR3 DNA: TGTGCCAGCAGTCTTAGCGGGCCCTACAATGAGCAGTTCTTC.

The J gene is TRBJ2-2, the V gene TRBV6-6, with 10 bases that match TRBD1. The CDR3 runs to 15 residues. J gave up 5 bases and V 5 bases, and 5 bases lay outside the gene matches. Germline CDR1 MNHNY, CDR2 SVGAGI (reference sequence). CDR3 loop: CASSGTGVGTGELFF. The DNA for the CDR3 is TGTGCCAGCAGTGGGACAGGGGTAGGAACCGGGGAGCTGTTTTTT.

The chain employs TRBV18 and TRBJ2-1; TRBD2 agrees at 7 bases. Per the germline V gene, CDR1 is KGHSH and CDR2 is LQKENI. V lost 2 bases and J lost 6; bases outside the gene matches: 10. There are 16 residues in the CDR3. Written as DNA, the CDR3 is TGTGCCAGCTCACCAACGCGGGAGAGATCGGGCAATGAGCAGTTCTTC. Its translation: CASSPTRERSGNEQFF.

As concerns this clone: The same CDR3 arises from other DNA sequences in this sample as well. The gene calls are TRBV27 and TRBJ2-5; 7 bases agree with TRBD2. Germline-derived CDR1 and CDR2 are MNHEY and SMNVEV (reference sequence). J lost 3 bases, V lost 5 bases, and 6 bases had no gene match. CDR3 length: 14 residues. DNA for the CDR3: TGTGCCAGCAGTCTACTGGGGGGGGAAGAGACCCAGTACTTC. Protein: CASSLLGGEETQYF.

This clone turned up a few times. The chain combines TRBV27 with TRBJ1-1, with TRBD1 as a possible D gene (6 bases). With 4 bases removed from V and 5 bases from J, the gap between germline ends came to 11 bases. Germline loops: CDR1 MNHEY, CDR2 SMNVEV (reference sequence). The CDR3 loop spans 13 amino acids. The CDR3 nucleotides are TGTGCCAGCAGTTCCCAGGGGCGGACTGAAGCTTTCTTT. It specifies CASSSQGRTEAFF.

This chain joins TRBV15 and TRBJ1-1, with unresolved D. The CDR3 totals 13 residues. Germline V gene lookup returns CDR1 LNHNV and CDR2 YYDKDF (reference sequence). With 5 bases removed from V and 4 bases from J, the gap between germline ends came to 11 bases. CDR3 DNA sequence: TGTGCCACCAGCGAGCGTGGGAGCACTGAAGCTTTCTTT. This codes for CATSERGSTEAFF.

CDR3: CASSSVGAPSYEQYF. Here the CDR3 DNA reads TGTGCCAGCAGTTCGGTAGGAGCGCCGTCCTACGAGCAGTACTTC. The chain has TRBV27 and TRBJ2-7; D not resolved. Germline V gives CDR1 MNHEY, CDR2 SMNVEV (reference sequence). This CDR3 spans 15 amino acids. The germline V and J ends were trimmed by 4 bases and 1 base, with 14 bases remaining between them.

In the case of this clone: The same CDR3 arises from other DNA sequences in this sample as well. J is TRBJ2-1 and V is TRBV9; D gene ambiguous. The CDR3 extends over 11 amino acids. Looked up from germline, CDR1 is SGDLS and CDR2 is YYNGEE. The V gene lost 3 bases and the J gene lost 4 bases, with 2 bases spanning the gap. CDR3 amino acids: CASSGYNEQFF. As DNA, the CDR3 is TGTGCCAGCAGCGGTTACAATGAGCAGTTCTTC.

The chain is built from TRBV7-6 and TRBJ2-1; D might be TRBD2 (6 bases). The CDR3 extends over 14 amino acids. Trimming took 5 bases from V and 6 from J, leaving 14 bases between them. Germline CDR1 is SGHVS and CDR2 is FNYEAQ. The CDR3 bases are TGTGCCAGCAGCCGGGGAGGAGGGGTCAATGAGCAGTTCTTC. Translated: CASSRGGGVNEQFF.

This chain joins TRBV27 and TRBJ2-1, with 7 positions matching TRBD2. Germline trimming cut 7 bases from V and 6 bases from J; bases unmatched to any gene: 9. Germline V gene sequence: CDR1 MNHEY, CDR2 SMNVEV (reference sequence). This CDR3 contains 14 residues. CDR3 sequence reads: CASNSREAGNEQFF. The CDR3 DNA is TGTGCCAGCAACTCTCGGGAGGCGGGCAATGAGCAGTTCTTC.

This rearrangement joins TRBV6-6 to TRBJ1-4; D call uncertain. Per germline, CDR1 MNHNY and CDR2 SVGAGI (reference sequence). Deletions cut 8 bases from V and 0 bases from J, with 16 bases between. The length of the CDR3 is 16 residues. CDR3 amino acids: CASALAWDTTNEKLFF. For the CDR3, the DNA is TGTGCCAGCGCCCTGGCGTGGGATACAACTAATGAAAAACTGTTTTTT.

V usage is TRBV2 and J usage is TRBJ2-7, with 12 bases identical to TRBD2. The CDR3 contains 18 residues. Per germline, CDR1 SNHLY and CDR2 FYNNEI. V lost 4 bases to trimming and J lost 4 bases; unmatched junction nucleotides: 14. The CDR3 protein is CASSGDRAGLAGSYEQYF. The CDR3 nucleotides are TGTGCCAGCAGTGGAGACAGGGCAGGACTAGCGGGATCTTACGAGCAGTACTTC.

This rearrangement joins TRBV7-9 to TRBJ1-4, with D unclear. V was clipped by 3 bases and J by 9 bases, with 8 bases between them. There are 12 residues in the CDR3. The germline V gene has CDR1 SEHNR and CDR2 FQNEAQ (reference sequence). The CDR3 region has the DNA TGTGCCAGCAGCTTGTCTGGCCAAAAACTGTTTTTT. It specifies CASSLSGQKLFF.

This chain uses TRBV7-9 with TRBJ2-3, with 11 positions matching TRBD2. This CDR3 has 16 amino acids. CDR1 is SEHNR, CDR2 FQNEAQ, per germline (reference sequence). The trim removed 5 bases at V and 2 bases at J, leaving 6 bases unmatched. In nucleotides, the CDR3 is TGTGCCAGCAGCCCGGGACTAGCGGCCCTCACAGATACGCAGTATTTT. Protein product: CASSPGLAALTDTQYF.

CDR3 nucleotide sequence: TGCGCCAGCAGCCAAGATACATCAGGAGGTGAAAAACTGTTTTTT. Protein sequence: CASSQDTSGGEKLFF. This rearrangement joins TRBV4-1 to TRBJ1-4; the D is unclear. The CDR3 runs 15 residues. CDR1 MGHRA and CDR2 YSYEKL come from the germline V gene. Trimming pared 0 bases from V and 7 bases from J, leaving 12 bases between.

This chain uses TRBV6-1 with TRBJ1-1; no definite D call. V was trimmed by 0 bases and J by 13 bases, leaving 0 bases between them. This CDR3 spans 8 amino acids. Germline V gene lookup returns CDR1 MNHNS and CDR2 SASEGT. The CDR3 DNA reads TGTGCCAGCAGTGAAGCTTTCTTT. Protein product: CASSEAFF.

The chain links TRBV4-3 to TRBJ2-7; 7 bases fit TRBD2. In germline, CDR1 is LGHNA, CDR2 YSLEER. CDR3 length: 16 amino acids. Germline trimming cut 0 bases from V and 3 bases from J; bases unmatched to any gene: 8. The chain's CDR3 is CASSQERRGSLYEQYF. The CDR3 DNA follows: TGCGCCAGCAGCCAAGAAAGGCGCGGGAGCCTCTACGAGCAGTACTTC.

The chain joins TRBV7-9 to TRBJ2-3, with 15 positions matching TRBD2. This CDR3 region has 17 residues. Germline V gene sequence: CDR1 SEHNR, CDR2 FQNEAQ (reference sequence). V trimming: 5 bases; J trimming: 1 base; junction bases outside the gene matches: 4. The CDR3 loop reads CASSPWTSGRGTDTQYF. DNA of the CDR3: TGTGCCAGCAGCCCCTGGACTAGCGGGAGGGGCACAGATACGCAGTATTTT. Drawing the rest from reference TRBV7-9 and TRBJ2-3, the complete variable domain is DTGVSQNPRHKITKRGQNVTFRCDPISEHNRLYWYRQTLGQGPEFLTYFQNEAQLEKSRLLSDRFSAERPKGSFSTLEIQRTEQGDSAMYLCASSPWTSGRGTDTQYFGPGTRLTVL.

On this clone itself: A read error may be the cause here, since a much bigger clone is one base away. Distinct nucleotide sequences in the sample also encode this CDR3. This chain connects TRBV5-6 to TRBJ2-3; D unclear. The CDR3 totals 12 residues. Germline V lookup: CDR1 SGHDT, CDR2 YYEEEE. Trimming pared 4 bases from V and 0 bases from J, leaving 3 bases between. CDR3 loop: CASSLSTDTQYF. The CDR3 region has the DNA TGTGCCAGCAGCCTGAGCACAGATACGCAGTATTTT.

In its sample, this clone was seen once. The chain recombines TRBV6-5 with TRBJ1-1; no clear D gene. CDR1 MNHEY and CDR2 SVGAGI come from the germline V gene. The CDR3 consists of 11 residues. Trimming stripped 5 bases from V and 5 bases from J, with 6 bases between. This CDR3 reads CASSTATEAFF. The CDR3 DNA reads as TGTGCCAGCAGTACAGCGACTGAAGCTTTCTTT.

V usage is TRBV25-1 and J usage is TRBJ2-3; tentatively, D is TRBD2 (5 bases). CDR3 length: 18 residues. Germline V CDR1 and CDR2: MGHDK, SYGVNS. The V and J ends lost 3 bases and 0 bases respectively, with 19 bases between them. CDR3 in amino acids: CASSDGGQQSTSTDTQYF. The CDR3 DNA follows: TGTGCCAGCAGTGACGGCGGGCAGCAATCAACTAGCACAGATACGCAGTATTTT.

The chain employs TRBV4-3 and TRBJ2-7, with 8 nucleotides matching TRBD2. Germline V gene lookup returns CDR1 LGHNA and CDR2 YSLEER. The J segment lost 0 bases and the V segment lost 1 base, leaving 2 bases of the junction unmatched. This CDR3 comprises 15 residues. The CDR3: CASSQVLAGSYEQYF. CDR3 in DNA: TGCGCCAGCAGCCAAGTGCTAGCGGGCTCCTACGAGCAGTACTTC.

The chain couples TRBV15 to TRBJ2-3; 11 nucleotides align to TRBD2. CDR3 length: 21 residues. V gave up 4 bases and J gave up 1 base; unmatched junction bases: 19. Germline-derived CDR1 and CDR2 are LNHNV and YYDKDF (reference sequence). DNA for the CDR3: TGTGCCACCAGCACAGACGGGGGTTTACTAGCGGGGGTCGACGGCACAGATACGCAGTATTTT. Amino acid sequence: CATSTDGGLLAGVDGTDTQYF. Drawing the rest from reference TRBV15 and TRBJ2-3, the complete variable domain is DAMVIQNPRYQVTQFGKPVTLSCSQTLNHNVMYWYQQKSSQAPKLLFHYYDKDFNNEADTPDNFQSRRPNTSFCFLDIRSPGLGDTAMYLCATSTDGGLLAGVDGTDTQYFGPGTRLTVL.

V usage is TRBV7-9 and J usage is TRBJ1-2; D perhaps matches TRBD1 (6 bases). Germline V CDR1 and CDR2: SEHNR, FQNEAQ (reference sequence). This CDR3 comprises 14 residues. V dropped 5 bases and J dropped 6 bases, with 16 bases sitting between them. This chain's CDR3 is CASSKGGGKDGYTF. The CDR3 DNA sequence: TGTGCCAGCAGCAAGGGAGGGGGTAAGGATGGCTACACCTTC. The complete variable domain, with remaining parts taken from reference TRBV7-9 and TRBJ1-2, reads DTGVSQNPRHKITKRGQNVTFRCDPISEHNRLYWYRQTLGQGPEFLTYFQNEAQLEKSRLLSDRFSAERPKGSFSTLEIQRTEQGDSAMYLCASSKGGGKDGYTFGSGTRLTVV.

The chain carries TRBV5-6 and TRBJ2-7, with D unclear. The CDR3 consists of 12 residues. The V gene's germline CDR1 is SGHDT and CDR2 YYEEEE. Deletions cut 3 bases from V and 6 bases from J, with 10 bases between. This CDR3 reads CASSWSWGEQYF. For the CDR3, the DNA is TGTGCCAGCAGCTGGTCCTGGGGCGAGCAGTACTTC. The full variable domain, in which reference TRBV5-6 and TRBJ2-7 provide the parts outside the CDR3, is DAGVTQSPTHLIKTRGQQVTLRCSPKSGHDTVSWYQQALGQGPQFIFQYYEEEERQRGNFPDRFSGHQFPNYSSELNVNALLLGDSALYLCASSWSWGEQYFGPGTRLTVT.

This chain connects TRBV7-9 to TRBJ2-1; 8 nucleotides match TRBD2. Germline V gene data show CDR1 as SEHNR and CDR2 as FQNEAQ (reference sequence). The J segment lost 6 bases and the V segment lost 0 bases, leaving 1 base of the junction unmatched. This CDR3 region has 14 residues. The CDR3 nucleotides are TGTGCCAGCAGCTTAGCGGGGACTAGCAATGAGCAGTTCTTC. Translated: CASSLAGTSNEQFF.